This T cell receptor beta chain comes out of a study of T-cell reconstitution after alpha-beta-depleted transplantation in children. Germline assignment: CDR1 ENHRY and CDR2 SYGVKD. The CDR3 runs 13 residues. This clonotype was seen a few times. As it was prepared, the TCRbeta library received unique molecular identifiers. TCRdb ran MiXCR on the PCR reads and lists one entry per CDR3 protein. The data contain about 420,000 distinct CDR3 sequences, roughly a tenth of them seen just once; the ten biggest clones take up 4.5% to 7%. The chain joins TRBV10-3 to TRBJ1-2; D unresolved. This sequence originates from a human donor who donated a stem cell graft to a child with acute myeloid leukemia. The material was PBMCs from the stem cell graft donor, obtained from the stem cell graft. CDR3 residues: CAARSPANYGYTF. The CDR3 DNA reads TGTGCAGCCAGATCTCCCGCTAACTATGGCTACACCTTC.